This T cell receptor (beta chain) was captured by sequencing in a study of OX40 agonist ivuxolimab in advanced cancers. Study outcomes and limitations: CD8+ T cells (on average) carried more expanded clones than CD4+ T cells.

As for this clone: Antigen: not known.

The data were produced by immunoSEQ multiplex PCR, yet TCRdb's version contains in-frame clones alone and is incomplete. The repertoire includes tens of thousands of clones, about 80% of them detected once, and around 7.5% sits in the top ten. The receptor's source is an adult with an advanced solid tumor such as melanoma, head and neck, liver or kidney cancer. The sample in question was CD4+ or CD8+ T cells sorted from blood, obtained in a trial of the OX40 agonist ivuxolimab.

For the CDR3, the DNA is TGTGCCAGCAGTTTGATAGAGGAGAACACCGGGGAGCTGTTTTTT. This codes for CASSLIEENTGELFF. V and J are TRBV28 and TRBJ2-2, with D hard to call. The germline V gene has CDR1 MDHEN and CDR2 SYDVKM. With 3 bases removed from V and 1 base from J, the gap between germline ends came to 9 bases. CDR3 length: 15 residues.